This is a list of T cell receptor beta chains from one sample in a study of molecular identifiers for immune sequencing clone quantification. From the PCR reads, TCRdb called clonotypes with MiXCR, one entry per CDR3 protein. The data show over 70,000 distinct CDR3 sequences, roughly 25% seen once. The sequenced sample was naive CD8+ T cells from blood, with Jurkat cell RNA spiked in. The receptors originated from a human donor in good health. Some libraries in this study had Jurkat cell RNA spiked in. Both conserved end residues are part of each CDR3. D genes are given only for firm matches. Clone size, where shown, is once, few, many, or a class for clones that have expanded.

abundance	j_gene	v_gene	d_gene	CDR3nt	CDR3aa
few	TRBJ2-3	TRBV4-2	TRBD2	TGTGCCAGCAGCCAAGAGAACGGGACTAGCGGGAGTAGCACAGATACGCAGTATTTT	CASSQENGTSGSSTDTQYF
many	TRBJ2-2	TRBV4-1	.	TGCGCCAGCAGCCCCCTGGGCCTAAACACCGGGGAGCTGTTTTTT	CASSPLGLNTGELFF
many	TRBJ2-3	TRBV29-1	.	TGCAGCGTTGAGTGGGGGGACTTTAGCACAGATACGCAGTATTTT	CSVEWGDFSTDTQYF
.	TRBJ2-3	TRBV27	.	TGTGCCAGCAGTTGGGGGAGGGGGGGGGCCACCCCCCTAGATACGCAGTATTTT	CASSWGRGGATPLDTQYF
few	TRBJ2-5	TRBV12-3/TRBV12-4	.	TGTGCCTGCAGTTCAGCCGGTTCGGGCCAAGAGACCCAGTACTTC	CACSSAGSGQETQYF
many	TRBJ2-3	TRBV5-1	TRBD1	TGCGCCAGCAGCTTCGGACAGGCTGGCACAGATACGCAGTATTTT	CASSFGQAGTDTQYF
few	TRBJ1-1	TRBV7-9	.	TGTGCCAGCAGCTCCGACGGGAACACTGAAGCTTTCTTT	CASSSDGNTEAFF
few	TRBJ2-2	TRBV24-1	.	TGTGCCACCAGTGTCCGGGACTTCAACACCGGGGAGCTGTTTTTT	CATSVRDFNTGELFF
few	TRBJ2-7	TRBV6-2/TRBV6-3	.	TGTGCCAGCAGTTACGGGTTGAGCTCCTACGAGCAGTACTTC	CASSYGLSSYEQYF
.	TRBJ2-7	TRBV28	.	TGTGCCAGCGGTTCCCGACTCAGTGCCTACGAGCAGTACTTC	CASGSRLSAYEQYF
few	TRBJ1-5	TRBV5-5	TRBD1	TGTGCCAGCAGCTTAAGGAGCCTACAGGGGGATCAGCCCCAGCATTTT	CASSLRSLQGDQPQHF
many	TRBJ1-4	TRBV7-9	.	TGTGCCAGCAGCTCAAACCAGCAAGCAACTAATGAAAAACTGTTTTTT	CASSSNQQATNEKLFF
few	TRBJ2-7	TRBV4-1	.	TGCGCCAGCAGCCAAGGGGTTAGCGGCGACTACGAGCAGTACTTC	CASSQGVSGDYEQYF
.	TRBJ1-4	TRBV7-9	.	TGTGCCAGCGTACCAGGCGGCTCTAATGAAAAACTGTTTTTT	CASVPGGSNEKLFF
many	TRBJ2-7	TRBV11-2	.	TGTGCCAGCAGCTTATATAACGGGCCCTACGAGCAGTACTTC	CASSLYNGPYEQYF
.	TRBJ2-2	TRBV6-2/TRBV6-3	.	TGTGCCAGCAGACACCTGAGTCTTATTCGAACCGGGGAGCTGTTTTTT	CASRHLSLIRTGELFF
.	TRBJ1-2	TRBV7-9	.	TGTGCCAGCAGCTTAGATGTTGACAGCCGAATCTATGGCTACACCTTC	CASSLDVDSRIYGYTF
.	TRBJ2-1	TRBV4-3	.	TGCGCCAGCAGCCAAGGGACTGGCGCTGATGAGCAGTTCTTC	CASSQGTGADEQFF
many	TRBJ2-7	TRBV27	.	TGTGCCAGCAGTGCCCCCTCACCGGCCCCGGGGGACGAGCAGTACTTC	CASSAPSPAPGDEQYF
.	TRBJ2-3	TRBV19	TRBD2	TGTGCCAGTAGTTCCCCTTTTGAGCGGGGGCCCTCTGATACGCAGTATTTT	CASSSPFERGPSDTQYF
many	TRBJ1-2	TRBV29-1	.	TGCAGCGTTGAAGAACCCGCCCTAGGAAACTATGGCTACACCTTC	CSVEEPALGNYGYTF
many	TRBJ2-1	TRBV7-2	.	TGTGCCAGCAGCTTAGGGCGGACCCCCTACAATGAGCAGTTCTTC	CASSLGRTPYNEQFF
few	TRBJ2-7	TRBV4-2	TRBD1	TGTGCCAGCAGCCAAGATCTGGTGACAGGGTCCCACGAGCAGTACTTC	CASSQDLVTGSHEQYF
many	TRBJ2-2	TRBV28	.	TGTGCCAGCAGTTACGTGGGGGAGCTGTTTTTT	CASSYVGELFF
many	TRBJ2-7	TRBV2	TRBD2	TGTGCCAGCAGTGACCAAGGCCCTCTAGCGGGGGGGCCTGGCGAGCAGTACTTC	CASSDQGPLAGGPGEQYF
.	TRBJ1-1	TRBV28	.	TGTGCCAGCAGTCATCGGGGGAACACTGAAGCTTTCTTT	CASSHRGNTEAFF
many	TRBJ2-6	TRBV12-3/TRBV12-4	.	TGTGCCAGCGGCGCCTCTGGGGCCAACGTCCTGACTTTC	CASGASGANVLTF
few	TRBJ2-5	TRBV7-3	.	TGTGCCAGCAGCCCGGTGGCAAACCAAGAGACCCAGTACTTC	CASSPVANQETQYF
many	TRBJ2-5	TRBV18	.	TGTGCCAGCTCACCATTCAGGTCTGGCAGTCCCGCTCAAGAGACCCAGTACTTC	CASSPFRSGSPAQETQYF
.	TRBJ1-1	TRBV6-2/TRBV6-3	.	TGTGCCAGCAGTTATGACAGAAACACTGAAGCTTTCTTT	CASSYDRNTEAFF
few	TRBJ1-5	TRBV7-9	.	TGTGCCAGCAGCCGTGACGGTGTGGATTTCGGCAATCAGCCCCAGCATTTT	CASSRDGVDFGNQPQHF
.	TRBJ2-1	TRBV15	.	TGTGCCACCAGCACCAGAAGCGGAAGGCCCTACAATGAGCAGTTCTTC	CATSTRSGRPYNEQFF
.	TRBJ1-1	TRBV18	.	TGTGCCAGCTCACCAACCGGCCCGAGCTCTGAAGCTTCCTTT	CASSPTGPSSEASF
many	TRBJ2-6	TRBV7-2	.	TGTGCCAGCAGCCAAGCAGTCTCTGGGGCCAACGTCCTGACTTTC	CASSQAVSGANVLTF
many	TRBJ2-2	TRBV29-1	.	TGCAGCGTTGGCATGGTGGACACCGGGGAGCTGTTTTTT	CSVGMVDTGELFF
many	TRBJ2-3	TRBV6-2/TRBV6-3	.	TGTGCCAGCAGTTACTCTCTGGATACGCAGTATTTT	CASSYSLDTQYF
.	TRBJ1-6	TRBV11-2	.	TGTGCCAGCAGCCCGGGGCGGAACTATAATTCACCCCACCACTTT	CASSPGRNYNSPHHF
few	TRBJ2-7	TRBV5-4	TRBD1	TGTGCCAGCAGCTCCCGTCGACAGGGGGCAGGTGAGCAGTACTTC	CASSSRRQGAGEQYF
few	TRBJ2-7	TRBV18	.	TGTGCCAGCTCACCTGGGGTTAGCCCGTACGAGCAGTACTTC	CASSPGVSPYEQYF
few	TRBJ1-3	TRBV4-3	.	TGCGCCAGCAGCCAAGACGGGAGTACTGGAAACACCATATATTTT	CASSQDGSTGNTIYF